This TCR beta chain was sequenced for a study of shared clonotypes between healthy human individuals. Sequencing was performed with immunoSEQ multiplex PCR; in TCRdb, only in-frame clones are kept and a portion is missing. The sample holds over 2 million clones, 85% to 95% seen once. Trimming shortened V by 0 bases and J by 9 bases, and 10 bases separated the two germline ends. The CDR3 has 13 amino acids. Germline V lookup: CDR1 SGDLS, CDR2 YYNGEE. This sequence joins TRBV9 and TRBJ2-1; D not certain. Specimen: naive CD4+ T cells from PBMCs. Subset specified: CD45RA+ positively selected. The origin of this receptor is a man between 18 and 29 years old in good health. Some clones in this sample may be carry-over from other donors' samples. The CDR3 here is CASSVATWSEQFF. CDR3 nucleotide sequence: TGTGCCAGCAGCGTAGCTACATGGAGTGAGCAGTTCTTC.